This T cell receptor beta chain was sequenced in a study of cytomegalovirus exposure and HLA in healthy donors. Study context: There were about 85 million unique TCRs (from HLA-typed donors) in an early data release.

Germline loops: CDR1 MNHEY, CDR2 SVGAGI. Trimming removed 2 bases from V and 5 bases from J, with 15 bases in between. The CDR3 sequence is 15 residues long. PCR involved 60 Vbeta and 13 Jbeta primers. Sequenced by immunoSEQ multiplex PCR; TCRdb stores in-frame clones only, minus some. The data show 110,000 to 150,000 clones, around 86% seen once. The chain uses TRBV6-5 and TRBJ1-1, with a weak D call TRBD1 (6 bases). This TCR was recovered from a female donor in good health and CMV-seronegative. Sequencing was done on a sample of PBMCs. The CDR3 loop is CASSYLGSGDTEAFF. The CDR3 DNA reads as TGTGCCAGCAGTTACCTCGGTTCAGGGGATACTGAAGCTTTCTTT.